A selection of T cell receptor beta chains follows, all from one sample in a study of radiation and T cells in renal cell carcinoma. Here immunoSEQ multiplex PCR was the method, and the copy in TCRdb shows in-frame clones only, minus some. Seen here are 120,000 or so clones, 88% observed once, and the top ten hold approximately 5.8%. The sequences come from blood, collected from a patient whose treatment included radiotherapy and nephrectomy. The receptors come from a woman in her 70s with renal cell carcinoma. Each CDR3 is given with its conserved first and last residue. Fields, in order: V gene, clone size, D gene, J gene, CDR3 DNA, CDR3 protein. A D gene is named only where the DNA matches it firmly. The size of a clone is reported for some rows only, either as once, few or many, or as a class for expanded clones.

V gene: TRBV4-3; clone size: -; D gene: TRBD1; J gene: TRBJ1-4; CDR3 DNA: TGCGCCAGCAGCCAGCCGGGACAGGGTAGTGAAAAACTGTTTTTT; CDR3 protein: CASSQPGQGSEKLFF
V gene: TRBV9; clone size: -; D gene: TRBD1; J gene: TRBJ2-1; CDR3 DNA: TGTGCCAGCATTCAGGGGGCATATGGGAATGAGCAGTTCTTC; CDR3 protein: CASIQGAYGNEQFF
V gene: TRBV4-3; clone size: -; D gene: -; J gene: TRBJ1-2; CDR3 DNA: TGCGCCAGCAGCCGAACCAGGCAGACTAACTATGGCTACACCTTC; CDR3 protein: CASSRTRQTNYGYTF
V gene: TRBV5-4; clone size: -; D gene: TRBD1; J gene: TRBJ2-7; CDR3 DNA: TGTGCCAGCAGACCAGGGGGCCCGGGCTCCTACGAGCAGTACTTC; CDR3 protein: CASRPGGPGSYEQYF
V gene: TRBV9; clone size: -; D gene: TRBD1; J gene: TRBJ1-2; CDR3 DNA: TGTGCCAGCAGCCCCAGGACAGGGAACTATGGCTACACCTTC; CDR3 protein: CASSPRTGNYGYTF
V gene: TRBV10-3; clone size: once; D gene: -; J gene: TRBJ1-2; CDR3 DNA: TGTGCCATCAGTGTCACAACGAACAGGGTAGGGGGCTACACCTTC; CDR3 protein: CAISVTTNRVGGYTF
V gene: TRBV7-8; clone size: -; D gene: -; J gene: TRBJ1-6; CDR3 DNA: TGTGCCAGCAGCTTGAATATCAATAGGGGCCGGAATAATTCACCCCTCCACTTT; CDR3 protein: CASSLNINRGRNNSPLHF
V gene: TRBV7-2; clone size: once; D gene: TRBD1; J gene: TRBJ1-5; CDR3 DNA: TGTGCCAGCAGCCCACGGACAGGGAGCAATCAGCCCCAGCATTTT; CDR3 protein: CASSPRTGSNQPQHF
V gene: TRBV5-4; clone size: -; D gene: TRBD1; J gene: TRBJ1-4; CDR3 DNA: TGTGCCAGCAGCGCGCGGACAGGGCGAGGTGAAAAACTGTTTTTT; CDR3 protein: CASSARTGRGEKLFF
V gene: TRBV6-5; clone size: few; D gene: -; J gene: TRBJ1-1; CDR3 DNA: TGTGCCAGCAGTTACTATTGGACGGGTAACACTGAAGCTTTCTTT; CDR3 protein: CASSYYWTGNTEAFF
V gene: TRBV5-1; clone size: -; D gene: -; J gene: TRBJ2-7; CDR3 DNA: TGCGCCAGCAGGGACACTTCCCTCTACGAGCAGTACTTC; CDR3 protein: CASRDTSLYEQYF
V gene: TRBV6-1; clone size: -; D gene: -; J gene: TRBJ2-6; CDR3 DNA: TGTGCCAGCAGAGAGGGTGGAGGGGCCAACGTCCTGACTTTC; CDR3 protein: CASREGGGANVLTF
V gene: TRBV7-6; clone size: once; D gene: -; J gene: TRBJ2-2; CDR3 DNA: TGTGCCAGTAGGTTCGGCACCGGGGAGCTGTTTTTT; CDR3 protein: CASRFGTGELFF
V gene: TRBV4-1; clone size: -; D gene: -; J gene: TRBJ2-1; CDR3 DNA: TGCGCCAGCAGCCAAGCCGGCCAGGGCGGCAATGAGCAGTTCTTC; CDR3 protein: CASSQAGQGGNEQFF
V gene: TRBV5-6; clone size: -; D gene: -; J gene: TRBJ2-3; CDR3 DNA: TGTGCCAGCAGCTTGCGCCAGGGAACAGATACGCAGTATTTT; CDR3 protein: CASSLRQGTDTQYF
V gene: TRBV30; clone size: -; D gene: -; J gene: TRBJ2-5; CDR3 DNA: TGTGCCTGGAGTGGAGGTGGAGGGAATATGGAAGAGACCCAGTACTTC; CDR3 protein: CAWSGGGGNMEETQYF
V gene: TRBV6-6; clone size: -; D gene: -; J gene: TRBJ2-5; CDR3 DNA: TGTGCCAGCAGTCGAACTAGCCCCCAAGAGACCCAGTACTTC; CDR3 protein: CASSRTSPQETQYF
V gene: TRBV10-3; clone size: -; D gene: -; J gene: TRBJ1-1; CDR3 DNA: TGTGCCATCAGTGAGTCATGGGTCCTGAACACTGAAGCTTTCTTT; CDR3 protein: CAISESWVLNTEAFF
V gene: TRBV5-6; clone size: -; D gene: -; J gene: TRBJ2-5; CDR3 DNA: TGTGCCAGCAGCTCGACAGACGGAGAGACCCAGTACTTC; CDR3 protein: CASSSTDGETQYF
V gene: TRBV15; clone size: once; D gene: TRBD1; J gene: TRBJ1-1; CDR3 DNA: TGTGCCACCAGCGAGACAGGGCTGAACACTGAAGCTTTCTTT; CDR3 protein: CATSETGLNTEAFF